The 4 T cell receptor beta chains below were found in one sample sequenced in a study of cytomegalovirus exposure and HLA in healthy donors. The PCR was carried out with 60 Vbeta primers and 13 Jbeta primers. Assay: immunoSEQ multiplex PCR; the TCRdb copy retains only in-frame clones and omits some. The sample records fewer than 250,000 clones, more than 75% being singletons. Sequencing was done on a sample of PBMCs. All receptors come from a human donor in good health.

The chain links TRBV4-1 to TRBJ1-5; tentatively, D is TRBD1 (5 bases). Germline V gene sequence: CDR1 MGHRA, CDR2 YSYEKL. The V gene lost 4 bases and the J gene lost 6 bases, with 16 bases spanning the gap. The length of the CDR3 is 15 residues. This CDR3 is CASSPLSGLGQPQHF. The CDR3 bases are TGCGCCAGCAGCCCCCTATCAGGGTTAGGTCAGCCCCAGCATTTT.

This chain connects TRBV7-3 to TRBJ2-1, with TRBD2 identical over 9 bases. J was trimmed by 1 base and V by 2 bases; bases with no gene match: 6. CDR1 and CDR2 from the germline V gene are SGHTA and FQGTGA. The CDR3 has 17 residues. The CDR3 sequence is CASSLFGGRGSYNEQFF. The CDR3 region has the DNA TGTGCCAGCAGCTTATTTGGCGGGAGGGGTTCCTACAATGAGCAGTTCTTC.

The gene calls are TRBV28 and TRBJ2-7; 10 bases are a match to TRBD2. Trimming removed 7 bases from V and 9 bases from J; junction bases left unmatched: 18. CDR1 and CDR2 (germline): MDHEN, SYDVKM. The CDR3 extends over 16 amino acids. CDR3 sequence reads: CASTWTASGRSTGQYF. CDR3 nucleotides: TGTGCCAGCACTTGGACTGCTAGCGGGAGATCTACGGGGCAGTACTTC.

This clone was seen more than once but under ten times. The chain links TRBV6-1 to TRBJ2-1; D is unresolved. Germline CDR1 reads MNHNS; CDR2 reads SASEGT. The V end was cut by 8 bases, the J end by 3 bases, with 8 bases between. The CDR3 covers 12 residues. CDR3 sequence: CASRQYYNEQFF. CDR3 sequence (DNA): TGTGCCAGCCGACAATACTACAATGAGCAGTTCTTC.